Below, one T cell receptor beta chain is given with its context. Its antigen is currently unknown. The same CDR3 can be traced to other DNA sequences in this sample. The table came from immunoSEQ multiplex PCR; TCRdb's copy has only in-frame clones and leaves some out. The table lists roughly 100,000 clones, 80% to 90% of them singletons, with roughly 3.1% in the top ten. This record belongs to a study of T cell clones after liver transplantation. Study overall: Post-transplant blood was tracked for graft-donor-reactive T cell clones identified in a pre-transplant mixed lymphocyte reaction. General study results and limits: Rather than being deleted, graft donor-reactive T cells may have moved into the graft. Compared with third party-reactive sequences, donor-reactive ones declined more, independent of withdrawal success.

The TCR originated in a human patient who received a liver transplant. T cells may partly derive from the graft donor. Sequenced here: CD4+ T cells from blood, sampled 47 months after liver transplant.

This chain's CDR3 is CASSESSGAYEQYF. In DNA, the CDR3 is TGCGCCAGCAGTGAGTCGTCGGGGGCCTACGAGCAGTACTTC. The V gene is TRBV10-1, the J gene TRBJ2-7; possibly TRBD2 for D (6 bases). The CDR3 has 14 amino acids. V was pared by 0 bases and J by 2 bases, with 8 bases between. The germline gives CDR1 WNHNN, CDR2 SYGVQD (reference sequence).